These 17 T cell receptor beta chains came from one sample sequenced in a study of radiotherapy plus CTLA-4 blockade in lung cancer. Some clones are missing from TCRdb's copy, which holds only in-frame ones; the method was immunoSEQ multiplex PCR. The table has approximately 97,000 clones, about 83% seen once. Sequencing used peripheral blood, obtained from a patient treated with radiotherapy plus ipilimumab. The receptors stem from a human donor with non-small cell lung cancer who had stable disease on radiotherapy plus ipilimumab.

The V call is TRBV30, the J call TRBJ1-5; D is uncertain. Germline CDR1 is GTSNPN and CDR2 is SVGIG (reference sequence). The CDR3 has 14 residues. Between the trimmed V and J ends, which lost 3 bases and 2 bases, there was a span of 11 bases. The CDR3 region is CAWSLFEGNQPQHF. The CDR3 DNA is TGTGCCTGGAGCCTGTTTGAGGGCAATCAGCCCCAGCATTTT.

The chain joins TRBV27 to TRBJ1-5, with a tentative D call TRBD1 (6 bases). Deletions cut 6 bases from V and 4 bases from J, with 10 bases between. Per germline, CDR1 MNHEY and CDR2 SMNVEV (reference sequence). The CDR3 extends over 13 amino acids. As DNA, the CDR3 is TGTGCCAGCAGATCCACAGGGAATCAGCCCCAGCATTTT. This gives the protein CASRSTGNQPQHF.

The chain recombines TRBV5-1 with TRBJ2-2; 9 bases are shared with TRBD1. In germline, CDR1 is SGHRS, CDR2 YFSETQ. The CDR3 totals 15 residues. The junction had 4 bases not matched to a gene; V was cut back by 4 bases and J by 3 bases. CDR3 sequence: CASSIRTGDTGELFF. The CDR3 nucleotides are TGCGCCAGCAGCATACGGACAGGGGACACCGGGGAGCTGTTTTTT.

The chain employs TRBV5-1 and TRBJ1-1; D is undetermined. The germline gives CDR1 SGHRS, CDR2 YFSETQ. The CDR3 totals 13 residues. The germline V and J ends were trimmed by 5 bases and 0 bases, with 8 bases remaining between them. Written as DNA, the CDR3 is TGCGCCAGCAGTCGGGATATGAACACTGAAGCTTTCTTT. Its protein is CASSRDMNTEAFF. Using reference TRBV5-1 and TRBJ1-1 for the parts outside the CDR3, the full variable domain is KAGVTQTPRYLIKTRGQQVTLSCSPISGHRSVSWYQQTPGQGLQFLFEYFSETQRNKGNFPGRFSGRQFSNSRSEMNVSTLELGDSALYLCASSRDMNTEAFFGQGTRLTVV.

This clone was found once. V and J are TRBV28 and TRBJ2-7, with D perhaps matching TRBD1 (6 bases). The CDR3 runs 14 residues. Germline V lookup: CDR1 MDHEN, CDR2 SYDVKM. V was cut by 4 bases and J by 1 base, with 11 bases left in between. The CDR3 region has the DNA TGTGCCAGCAGTTGGGAACAGGGATCCTACGAGCAGTACTTC. The encoded protein is CASSWEQGSYEQYF.

The chain combines TRBV11-2 with TRBJ2-1, with D possibly TRBD2 on 5 matching bases. Deletions cut 1 base from V and 2 bases from J, with 12 bases between. CDR1 is SGHAT and CDR2 is FQNNGV in the germline V gene. CDR3 length: 16 amino acids. For the CDR3, the DNA is TGTGCCAGCAGCTTAGGCGGCCAGCGGCCCTACAATGAGCAGTTCTTC. Its translation is CASSLGGQRPYNEQFF.

The CDR3 DNA is TGTGCCAGCAGCTTGCCCGGACAGGGGGGAACTGAAGCTTTCTTT. Residues: CASSLPGQGGTEAFF. The chain joins TRBV5-4 to TRBJ1-1; the match to TRBD1 covers 10 bases. Germline loops: CDR1 SGHNT, CDR2 YYREEE (reference sequence). This CDR3 has 15 residues. V shed 1 base, J shed 5 bases, and the junction held 5 bases outside the gene matches.

The V gene is TRBV18, the J gene TRBJ1-1; unclear D gene. The CDR3 is 14 amino acids. Looked up from germline, CDR1 is KGHSH and CDR2 is LQKENI. V dropped 1 base and J dropped 0 bases, with 6 bases sitting between them. The CDR3 loop reads CASSPQKMNTEAFF. The CDR3 DNA reads as TGTGCCAGCTCACCACAGAAAATGAACACTGAAGCTTTCTTT.

This clone was detected only a few times. The J gene is TRBJ1-5, the V gene TRBV5-1, with a possible D match to TRBD1 (5 bases). The germline CDR1 and CDR2 sequences are SGHRS and YFSETQ. This CDR3 contains 14 residues. Deletions cut 7 bases from V and 3 bases from J, with 14 bases between. CDR3 sequence reads: CASAPGGFNQPQHF. The DNA for the CDR3 is TGCGCCAGCGCGCCGGGGGGTTTCAATCAGCCCCAGCATTTT.

CDR3 protein: CASSATSGATYEQYF. In nucleotides, the CDR3 is TGCGCCAGCAGTGCAACTAGCGGAGCCACCTACGAGCAGTACTTC. The chain combines TRBV10-2 with TRBJ2-7; the match to TRBD2 covers 8 bases. Germline V lookup: CDR1 WSHSY, CDR2 SAAADI. The CDR3 consists of 15 residues. J was trimmed by 2 bases and V by 4 bases; bases with no gene match: 7.

The gene calls are TRBV7-2 and TRBJ1-4; no definite D call. Trimming left V 0 bases short and J 8 bases short, with 13 bases between. This CDR3 is built from 15 residues. Germline CDR1 SGHTA, CDR2 FQGNSA. The CDR3 coding sequence is TGTGCCAGCAGCTTAGCGGGGTCAGTGGGAGAAAAACTGTTTTTT. Its protein product is CASSLAGSVGEKLFF. Supplemented by reference TRBV7-2 and TRBJ1-4, the full variable domain reads GAGVSQSPSNKVTEKGKDVELRCDPISGHTALYWYRQSLGQGLEFLIYFQGNSAPDKSGLPSDRFSAERTGGSVSTLTIQRTQQEDSAVYLCASSLAGSVGEKLFFGSGTQLSVL.

This clone was counted between two and nine times. In the same sample, other DNA sequences code for this CDR3. The CDR3 loop reads CASRRDRGADTQYF. CDR3 sequence (DNA): TGTGCCAGCCGCCGGGACAGGGGCGCAGATACGCAGTATTTT. The chain carries TRBV6-4 and TRBJ2-3; 10 bases align to TRBD1. CDR1 and CDR2 from the germline V gene are MRHNA and SNTAGT. This CDR3 contains 14 residues. Germline trimming cut 8 bases from V and 4 bases from J; bases unmatched to any gene: 6.

The rearrangement links TRBV28 to TRBJ2-1; TRBD2 aligns across 8 bases. The germline gives CDR1 MDHEN, CDR2 SYDVKM. Trimming cost V 6 bases and J 4 bases; bases outside gene matches: 5. This CDR3 comprises 14 residues. The CDR3 protein is CASRHSGKYNEQFF. CDR3 sequence (DNA): TGTGCCAGCAGGCATAGCGGGAAATACAATGAGCAGTTCTTC. Supplemented by reference TRBV28 and TRBJ2-1, the full variable domain reads DVKVTQSSRYLVKRTGEKVFLECVQDMDHENMFWYRQDPGLGLRLIYFSYDVKMKEKGDIPEGYSVSREKKERFSLILESASTNQTSMYLCASRHSGKYNEQFFGPGTRLTVL.

V and J are TRBV14 and TRBJ1-4, with no clear D. The CDR3 is made up of 19 amino acids. Germline CDR1 and CDR2: SGHDN and FVKESK. Deletions cut 0 bases from V and 8 bases from J, with 25 bases between. The CDR3 DNA follows: TGTGCCAGCAGCCAAGATCACAGCGGAGAGGCTCCGGGGAGGGAAAAACTGTTTTTT. It is translated as CASSQDHSGEAPGREKLFF.

V is TRBV5-1 and J is TRBJ1-6; TRBD1 is a possible D gene (5 bases). Germline values: CDR1 SGHRS, CDR2 YFSETQ. This CDR3 has 16 residues. V lost 4 bases to trimming and J lost 8 bases, with 19 bases between them. DNA of the CDR3: TGCGCCAGCAGCCCGTTCACCGGCCCGGGGGATTCACCCCTCCACTTT. Protein product: CASSPFTGPGDSPLHF.

The V and J genes are TRBV15 and TRBJ1-4; TRBD1 is a possible D gene (5 bases). The V gene lost 0 bases and the J gene lost 7 bases, with 9 bases spanning the gap. The length of the CDR3 is 14 residues. Germline CDR1 reads LNHNV; CDR2 reads YYDKDF (reference sequence). The DNA of the CDR3 is TGTGCCACCAGCAGAGATCGAGGGGCTGAAAAACTGTTTTTT. It encodes CATSRDRGAEKLFF.

This clone was observed once. V usage is TRBV7-8 and J usage is TRBJ2-2; D remains ambiguous. V was cut by 4 bases and J by 4 bases, with 4 bases left in between. Germline loops: CDR1 SGHVS, CDR2 FQNEAQ. This CDR3 region has 12 residues. In nucleotides, the CDR3 is TGTGCCAGCAGCTCAAGCACCGGGGAGCTGTTTTTT. This translates into CASSSSTGELFF. The variable domain in full, with the rest retrieved from reference TRBV7-8 and TRBJ2-2, is GAGVSQSPRYKVAKRGQDVALRCDPISGHVSLFWYQQALGQGPEFLTYFQNEAQLDKSGLPSDRFFAERPEGSVSTLKIQRTQQEDSAVYLCASSSSTGELFFGEGSRLTVL.